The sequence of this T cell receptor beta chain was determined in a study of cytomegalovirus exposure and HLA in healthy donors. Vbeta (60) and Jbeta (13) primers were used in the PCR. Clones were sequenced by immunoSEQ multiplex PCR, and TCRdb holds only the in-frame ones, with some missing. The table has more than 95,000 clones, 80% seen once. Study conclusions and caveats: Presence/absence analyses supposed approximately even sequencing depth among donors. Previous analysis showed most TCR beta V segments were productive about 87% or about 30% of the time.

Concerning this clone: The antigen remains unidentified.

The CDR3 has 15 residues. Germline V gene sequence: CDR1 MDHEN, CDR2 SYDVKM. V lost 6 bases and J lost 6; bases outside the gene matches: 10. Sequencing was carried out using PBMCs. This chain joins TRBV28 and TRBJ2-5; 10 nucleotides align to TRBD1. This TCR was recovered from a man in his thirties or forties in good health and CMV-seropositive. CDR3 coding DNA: TGTGCCAGCAGCCAGACAGGGGGCAATGGGAAGACCCAGTACTTC. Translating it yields CASSQTGGNGKTQYF.